The source of this TCR beta chain is a study of Graves' ophthalmopathy and Graves' hyperthyroidism. Study-level findings and limits: The model predicted progression of ophthalmopathy with a sensitivity of about 70%, and its specificity was 72% to 85%.

Patients were diagnosed from clinical symptoms, serum thyroxine, TRAb, thyroid ultrasound and orbital computed tomography. In its sample, this clonotype was seen a few times. Antigen unknown. CDR1 and CDR2 (germline): DFQATT, SNEGSKA (reference sequence). V shed 5 bases and J shed 0 bases, with 11 bases lying between them. This CDR3 region has 15 residues. Amplification targeted the TCR beta CDR3 regions, with RNA transcripts as the source material. The library came from an HTBI-primed first-round RT-PCR and a second-round multiplex PCR. TCRdb called the multiplex PCR reads again in MiXCR, with one record for every CDR3 protein. Of 650,000 to 900,000 distinct CDR3 sequences listed, 40% were seen once; the top ten hold 44%.

This receptor was identified in an adult man with Graves' ophthalmopathy. Sequencing was performed on peripheral blood. V is TRBV20-1 and J is TRBJ1-6; TRBD1 is a possible D gene (6 bases). The CDR3 loop reads CSAGRQDSYNSPLHF. The DNA of the CDR3 is TGCAGTGCTGGGCGACAGGACTCCTATAATTCACCCCTCCACTTT.